The text below deals with one T cell receptor (beta chain). The antigen is unknown. These data come from a study of OX40 agonist ivuxolimab in advanced cancers. Turning to the study itself: An anti-OX40 (CD134) antibody with agonistic activity, ivuxolimab, was administered to patients. Regarding the study as a whole: At 0.1 to 3.0 mg/kg, CD4+ and CD8+ blood T cells expanded clonally by week 6. Researchers did not establish what antigens the expanded peripheral T cells target.

This CDR3 spans 13 amino acids. The germline gives CDR1 SGHRS, CDR2 YFSETQ. J was trimmed by 7 bases and V by 4 bases; bases with no gene match: 7. Assay: immunoSEQ multiplex PCR; the TCRdb copy retains only in-frame clones and omits some. The sample shows nearly 110,000 clones, about nine tenths of them seen only once. The chain combines TRBV5-1 with TRBJ1-2; 7 bases are a match to TRBD1. The sequence derives from an adult with an advanced solid tumor such as melanoma, head and neck, liver or kidney cancer. The sequences come from CD4+ or CD8+ T cells sorted from blood, collected in a trial of the OX40 agonist ivuxolimab. The CDR3 nucleotides read TGCGCCAGCAGCCCTCAGGGGGAAGGTGGCTACACCTTC. It encodes CASSPQGEGGYTF.